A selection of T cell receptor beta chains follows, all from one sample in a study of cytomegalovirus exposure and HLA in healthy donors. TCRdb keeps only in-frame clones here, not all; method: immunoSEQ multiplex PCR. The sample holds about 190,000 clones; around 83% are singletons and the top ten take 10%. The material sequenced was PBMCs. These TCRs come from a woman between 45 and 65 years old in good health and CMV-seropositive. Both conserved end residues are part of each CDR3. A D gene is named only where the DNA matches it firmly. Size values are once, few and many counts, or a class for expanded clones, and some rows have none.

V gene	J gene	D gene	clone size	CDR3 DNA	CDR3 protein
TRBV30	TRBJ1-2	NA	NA	TGTGCCTGGGACCACCCAATCCGGGGAAACTATGGCTACACCTTC	CAWDHPIRGNYGYTF
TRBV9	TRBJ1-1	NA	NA	TGTGCCAGCAGCACCGACAGGAACACTGAAGCTTTCTTT	CASSTDRNTEAFF
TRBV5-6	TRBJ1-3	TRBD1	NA	TGTGCCAGCAGCTTGTCAGGGGGACTCTCTGGAAACACCATATATTTT	CASSLSGGLSGNTIYF
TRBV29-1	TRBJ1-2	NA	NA	TGCAGCGGTATTCGAGGGTACTATGGCTACACCTTC	CSGIRGYYGYTF
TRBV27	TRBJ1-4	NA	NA	TGTGCCAGCCGGCGAGGGGGGGCCAAAAATGAAAAACTGTTTTTT	CASRRGGAKNEKLFF
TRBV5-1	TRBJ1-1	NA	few	TGCGCCAGCAGTTACGACTCCCAGCAATACACTGAAGCTTTCTTT	CASSYDSQQYTEAFF
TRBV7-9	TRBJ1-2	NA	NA	TGTGCCAGCAGCTTCGACATTGACTATGGCTACACCTTC	CASSFDIDYGYTF
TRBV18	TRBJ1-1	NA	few	TGTGCCAGCTCACCACAGGGGCTCTTGAGTGAAGCTTTCTTT	CASSPQGLLSEAFF
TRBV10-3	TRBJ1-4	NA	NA	TGTGCCATATCTCTTGGGGAGAATGAAAAACTGTTTTTT	CAISLGENEKLFF
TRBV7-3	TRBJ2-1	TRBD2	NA	TGTGCCAGCAGCGAGACTAGCGGGGGGCCTACGCAGTTCTTC	CASSETSGGPTQFF
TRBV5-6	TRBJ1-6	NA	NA	TGTGCCAGCAGCTGGGCCAGCCACACTTCACCCCTCCACTTT	CASSWASHTSPLHF
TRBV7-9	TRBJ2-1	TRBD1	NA	TGTGCCAGCAGTATAATTGGGACAGGGCTGGGCAATGAGCAGTTCTTC	CASSIIGTGLGNEQFF
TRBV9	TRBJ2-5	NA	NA	TGTGCCAGCAGCGTAGGGGAGCAGCCAGAGACCCAGTACTTC	CASSVGEQPETQYF
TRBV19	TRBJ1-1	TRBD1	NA	TGTGCCAGTAGTATATATGGACAGGGGGACACTGAAGCTTTCTTT	CASSIYGQGDTEAFF
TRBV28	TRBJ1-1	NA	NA	TGTGCCAGCAGTTTCAGGGAAGAAGCTTTCTTT	CASSFREEAFF
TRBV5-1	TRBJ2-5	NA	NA	TGCGCCAGCAGCGGGGACATCCAGAGCTGGGAGACCCAGTACTTC	CASSGDIQSWETQYF
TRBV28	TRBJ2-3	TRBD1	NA	TGTGCCAGCAGTCGACAGGGTCCCAGGCAGAATTCAGATACGCAGTATTTT	CASSRQGPRQNSDTQYF
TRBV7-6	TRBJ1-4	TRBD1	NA	TGTGCCAGCAGCTTAGCTGGAGGGACAGGGGGAGAGGAAAAACTGTTTTTT	CASSLAGGTGGEEKLFF
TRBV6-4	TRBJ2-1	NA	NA	TGTGCCAGCAGTGATTCCGGGGGAGACTACAATGAGCAGTTCTTC	CASSDSGGDYNEQFF
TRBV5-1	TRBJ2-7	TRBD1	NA	TGCGCCAGCAGTTTAGTGACAGGGGGAACCTACGAGCAGTACTTC	CASSLVTGGTYEQYF
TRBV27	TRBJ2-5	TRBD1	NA	TGTGCCAGCAGTTTATGGGGCACAGGGGGCGAAGAGACCCAGTACTTC	CASSLWGTGGEETQYF
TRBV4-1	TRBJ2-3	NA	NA	TGCGCCAGCAGCCAGAGGGTTGGGGCAGATACGCAGTATTTT	CASSQRVGADTQYF
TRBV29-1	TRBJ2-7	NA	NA	TGCAGCGTTGAAGTCCGTCGGGGAAACGAGCAGTACTTC	CSVEVRRGNEQYF
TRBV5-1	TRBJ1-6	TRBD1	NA	TGCGCCAGCAGCTATTCCTCGACCGGGACAGGGGTTTCACCCCTCCACTTT	CASSYSSTGTGVSPLHF
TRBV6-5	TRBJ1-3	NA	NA	TGTGCCAGCAGCTTTACGAGGGACTCTGGAAACACCATATATTTT	CASSFTRDSGNTIYF
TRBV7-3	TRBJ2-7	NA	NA	TGTGCCAGCAGCTTAACGGGCACAGACTCCTACGAGCAGTACTTC	CASSLTGTDSYEQYF
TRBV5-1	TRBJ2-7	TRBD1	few	TGCGCCAGCAGCTTGGAAGGATCGGGACAGTCCCACGAGCAGTACTTC	CASSLEGSGQSHEQYF
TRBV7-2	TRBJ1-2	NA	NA	TGTGCCAGCAGCCGTACCACAAGCGCTAACTATGGCTACACCTTC	CASSRTTSANYGYTF
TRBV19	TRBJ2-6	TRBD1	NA	TGTGCCAGTAGTTCGGACAGGTCTGGGGCCAACGTCCTGACTTTC	CASSSDRSGANVLTF
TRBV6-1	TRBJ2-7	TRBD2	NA	TGTGCCAGCAGTGAAGCGGCGGGGGGCGCCGAGCAGTACTTC	CASSEAAGGAEQYF
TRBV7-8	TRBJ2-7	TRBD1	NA	TGTGCCAGCAGCTTGTCGTTGGGGACAGGGTCCTACGAGCAGTACTTC	CASSLSLGTGSYEQYF
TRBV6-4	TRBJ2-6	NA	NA	TGTGCCAGCAGTAATGGCCGGGGCTCTGGGGCCAACGTCCTGACTTTC	CASSNGRGSGANVLTF
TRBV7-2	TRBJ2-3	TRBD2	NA	TGTGCCGGCAGCTTAGTGACTAGCGGGGGGCTTGCAGCAGATACGCAGTATTTT	CAGSLVTSGGLAADTQYF
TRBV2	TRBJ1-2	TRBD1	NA	TGTGCCAGCAACGGAAGGGGGCGGCGTGGCTACACCTTC	CASNGRGRRGYTF
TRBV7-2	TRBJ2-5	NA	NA	TGTGCCAGCAGCCTCGACAGAAGCCAAGAGACCCAGTACTTC	CASSLDRSQETQYF
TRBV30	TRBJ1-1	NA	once	TGTGCCTCCCTAGCGGGAGGGAGCACTGAAGCTTTCTTT	CASLAGGSTEAFF
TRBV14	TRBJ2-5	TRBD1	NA	TGTGCCAGCAGCACCTGGACAGGGGAGACCCAGTACTTC	CASSTWTGETQYF
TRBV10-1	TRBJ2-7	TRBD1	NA	TGCGCCAGCAGTGAGCCCGACTCCTCTGACAGGGAGCTTAGGGAGCAGTACTTC	CASSEPDSSDRELREQYF
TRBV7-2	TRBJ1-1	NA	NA	TGTGCCAGCAGCTCAACAGGGTACACTGAAGCTTTCTTT	CASSSTGYTEAFF
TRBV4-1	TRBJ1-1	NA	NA	TGCGCCAGCAGCCATCTCGATACAGGGATTGAAGCTTTCTTT	CASSHLDTGIEAFF
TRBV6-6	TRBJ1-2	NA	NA	TGTGCCAGCCTTATTGATATGATCTACGGGGTCCACACCTTC	CASLIDMIYGVHTF
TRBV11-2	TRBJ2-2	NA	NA	TGTGCCAGCAGCTCCAACCCCCGAACAGGGTACACCGGGGAGCTGTTTTTT	CASSSNPRTGYTGELFF
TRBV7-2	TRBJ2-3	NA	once	TGTGCCAGCAGCCATACCCGGGTTCTTGATACGCAGTATTTT	CASSHTRVLDTQYF
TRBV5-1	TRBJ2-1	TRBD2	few	TGCGCCAGCAGCTTAACGGTAGCGGGGGACAATGAGCAGTTCTTC	CASSLTVAGDNEQFF
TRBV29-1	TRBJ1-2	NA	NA	TGCAGCGTTGCGAGGGAGGTCAATGGCTACACCTTC	CSVAREVNGYTF
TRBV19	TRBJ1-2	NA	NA	TGTGCCAGTAGTCCTATCGACCGGGGAACTCACTATGGCTACACCTTC	CASSPIDRGTHYGYTF
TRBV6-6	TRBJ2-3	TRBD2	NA	TGTGCCAGCACGGGACTAGCGGTGTCGTCGACAGATACGCAGTATTTT	CASTGLAVSSTDTQYF
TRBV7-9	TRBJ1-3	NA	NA	TGTGCCAGCCTTTTTGGAAACACCATATATTTT	CASLFGNTIYF
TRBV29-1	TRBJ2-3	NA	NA	TGCAGCGTTGAGGGGGGAGATACGCAGTATTTT	CSVEGGDTQYF
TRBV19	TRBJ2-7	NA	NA	TGTGCCAGTAGTATCGCGGGCGAAAACGAGCAGTACTTC	CASSIAGENEQYF
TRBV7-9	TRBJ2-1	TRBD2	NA	TGTGCCAGCAGTCGACTAGCGGGGAATGAGCAGTTCTTC	CASSRLAGNEQFF
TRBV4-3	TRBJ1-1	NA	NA	TGCGCCAGCAGCCAAGGACAGCCGGTGGGTGAAGCTTTCTTT	CASSQGQPVGEAFF